This is a list of T cell receptor beta chains from one sample in a study of T cell repertoires in cytomegalovirus infection. MiXCR, run by TCRdb on the reads, gives a single entry per CDR3 protein. The sample lists 600,000 to 700,000 distinct CDR3 sequences, approximately 33% seen once, with roughly 18% in the top ten. Their antigen targets remain unknown. Source: cultured PBMCs, taken from culture after CMV antigen stimulation. The receptors were sampled from a human donor in good health (CMV status not recorded). Some clones in this sample may be carry-over from other donors' samples. Each CDR3 is given with its conserved first and last residue. A D gene is named only where the DNA matches it firmly. Size is omitted from some rows. Given values are once, few, many or a class for expanded clones.

j_gene | v_gene | abundance | d_gene | CDR3aa | CDR3nt
TRBJ1-3 | TRBV12-3/TRBV12-4 | NA | NA | CASREWGSSSGNTIYF | TGTGCCAGCAGGGAGTGGGGTTCAAGCTCTGGAAACACCATATATTTT
TRBJ2-3 | TRBV12-3/TRBV12-4 | NA | TRBD2 | CASEERERTDTQYF | TGTGCCAGCGAGGAGCGGGAGAGGACAGATACGCAGTATTTT
TRBJ2-5 | TRBV7-9 | few | NA | CASSPGEAGRETQYF | TGTGCCAGCAGCCCTGGGGAAGCGGGTAGAGAGACCCAGTACTTC
TRBJ1-6 | TRBV5-6 | NA | NA | CASSRPYNSPLHF | TGTGCCAGCAGCCGACCCTATAATTCACCCCTCCACTTT
TRBJ2-4 | TRBV7-8 | few | NA | CASSFGARGAGIQYF | TGTGCCAGCAGCTTTGGGGCTCGGGGGGCTGGCATTCAGTACTTC
TRBJ2-7 | TRBV6-2/TRBV6-3 | NA | TRBD1 | CASRNPGQEKQYF | TGTGCCAGCAGAAACCCGGGACAGGAGAAGCAGTACTTC
TRBJ1-2 | TRBV6-1 | few | NA | CASSERRSGNGYTF | TGTGCCAGCAGTGAACGACGTTCAGGGAACGGCTACACCTTC
TRBJ2-1 | TRBV15 | few | NA | CATSRDRPGSSEFF | TGTGCCACCAGCAGAGATAGGCCGGGTAGCAGCGAGTTCTTC
TRBJ1-1 | TRBV6-1 | NA | NA | CASSYARAETEAFF | TGTGCCAGCAGTTACGCCAGGGCTGAAACTGAAGCTTTCTTT
TRBJ2-1 | TRBV5-4 | NA | NA | CASSSSEFPSNEQFF | TGTGCCAGCAGCTCTAGCGAGTTCCCAAGCAATGAGCAGTTCTTC
TRBJ2-5 | TRBV25-1 | NA | NA | CASSRTEGLETQYF | TGTGCCAGCAGCCGAACTGAGGGGTTGGAGACCCAGTACTTC
TRBJ1-1 | TRBV19 | NA | NA | CASRGPRGTFF | TGTGCCAGTAGGGGCCCACGAGGGACTTTCTTT
TRBJ2-5 | TRBV20-1 | few | TRBD2 | CSARTSGKETQYF | TGCAGTGCTAGGACTAGCGGCAAAGAGACCCAGTACTTC
TRBJ2-2 | TRBV11-3 | few | NA | CASSSVTGELFF | TGTGCCAGCAGCTCGGTCACCGGGGAGCTGTTTTTT
TRBJ1-4 | TRBV15 | few | NA | CATSRRPATNEKLFF | TGTGCCACCAGCCGGAGACCTGCAACTAATGAAAAACTGTTTTTT
TRBJ1-5 | TRBV12-3/TRBV12-4 | NA | NA | CASSLGRVFHQPQHF | TGTGCCAGCAGTTTAGGCAGGGTGTTCCATCAGCCCCAGCATTTT
TRBJ2-3 | TRBV10-3 | NA | TRBD2 | CAIRATSGRAWAWPDTQYF | TGTGCCATCCGGGCCACTAGCGGGAGGGCCTGGGCCTGGCCAGATACGCAGTATTTT
TRBJ2-2 | TRBV12-3/TRBV12-4 | few | NA | CASSSVDTGELFF | TGTGCCAGCAGTTCGGTCGACACCGGGGAGCTGTTTTTT
TRBJ2-7 | TRBV5-3 | NA | NA | CASSLVLGERAF | TGTGCCAGCAGCTTGGTCCTGGGGGAGCGGGCTTTC
TRBJ2-1 | TRBV7-2 | many | NA | CASSPLSSRYNEQFF | TGTGCCAGCAGCCCGTTGTCGTCTCGGTACAATGAGCAGTTCTTC
TRBJ2-3 | TRBV7-2 | many | TRBD2 | CASTLSGALDTQYF | TGTGCCAGCACCCTAAGCGGGGCCCTGGATACGCAGTATTTT
TRBJ1-6 | TRBV2 | few | NA | CASSEATANSPLHF | TGTGCCAGCAGTGAAGCGACGGCTAATTCACCCCTCCACTTT
TRBJ2-6 | TRBV7-2 | many | NA | CASTTASGANVLTF | TGTGCCAGCACGACCGCGTCTGGGGCCAACGTCCTGACTTTC
TRBJ2-5 | TRBV10-3 | NA | NA | CAISRAGDQETQYF | TGTGCCATCAGTCGGGCAGGGGACCAAGAGACCCAGTACTTC
TRBJ2-7 | TRBV15 | few | NA | CATSRDTPEQYF | TGTGCCACCAGCAGAGATACTCCCGAGCAGTACTTC
TRBJ1-1 | TRBV15 | NA | NA | CATSRRQNTEAFF | TGTGCCACCAGCAGACGACAGAACACTGAAGCTTTCTTT
TRBJ2-1 | TRBV6-5 | few | TRBD2 | CASSYGEGNEQFF | TGTGCCAGCAGTTACGGGGAGGGGAATGAGCAGTTCTTC
TRBJ2-5 | TRBV2 | few | NA | CASSEAPSGQETQYF | TGTGCCAGCAGTGAAGCGCCGAGCGGACAAGAGACCCAGTACTTC
TRBJ2-7 | TRBV19 | NA | TRBD2 | CASSSGLPYEQYF | TGTGCCAGCTCTAGCGGGTTACCCTACGAGCAGTACTTC
TRBJ1-1 | TRBV5-1 | NA | TRBD1 | CASSLRPRQGRTEAFF | TGCGCCAGCAGCTTGCGGCCTCGACAGGGGCGCACTGAAGCTTTCTTT
TRBJ1-1 | TRBV6-1 | NA | NA | CASSEAQETEAFF | TGTGCCAGCAGTGAAGCGCAGGAGACTGAAGCTTTCTTT
TRBJ2-1 | TRBV6-2/TRBV6-3 | few | NA | CASLGGGLYNEQFF | TGTGCCAGCCTGGGGGGGGGGCTATACAATGAGCAGTTCTTC
TRBJ2-3 | TRBV11-2 | NA | NA | CATRAGTDTQYF | TGTGCCACCCGAGCGGGCACAGATACGCAGTATTTT
TRBJ1-6 | TRBV10-3 | few | NA | CAISEHQGERSPLHF | TGTGCCATCAGTGAGCACCAGGGAGAGAGATCACCCCTCCACTTT
TRBJ2-7 | TRBV4-1 | once | TRBD2 | CASSHPDSGAAYEQYF | TGCGCCAGCAGCCACCCCGATAGCGGGGCCGCCTACGAGCAGTACTTC